This TCR beta chain was obtained from a study of blood T cell repertoires in COVID-19. In the study overall: In each case, the material was cDNA or gDNA derived from T cells, B-cell-depleted T cells, or PBMCs.

The CDR3 is 15 residues long. Trimming pared 2 bases from V and 0 bases from J, leaving 8 bases between. Germline V CDR1 and CDR2: MNHEY, SVGAGI. Measured with immunoSEQ multiplex PCR; TCRdb has only the in-frame clones, and not every one. The repertoire holds around 340,000 clones, about 90% seen once, with approximately 1% in the top ten. This TCR derives from a woman in her 30s who had been exposed to COVID-19. Sequenced sample: PBMCs or T cells enriched from blood (not recorded which). The V and J genes are TRBV6-5 and TRBJ1-5; D gene unclear. Here the CDR3 DNA reads TGTGCCAGCAGTTACGGGCAGTATAGCAATCAGCCCCAGCATTTT. The encoded protein is CASSYGQYSNQPQHF.